This is a list of T cell receptor beta chains from one sample in a study of T-cell reconstitution after alpha-beta-depleted transplantation in children. TCRdb re-derived calls from the PCR reads in MiXCR, one entry per CDR3 protein. The table shows about 110,000 distinct CDR3 sequences, with about 6.5% occurring only once. The sample here was PBMCs, mostly from graft donor cells, taken 360 days after TCRalphabeta/CD19-depleted stem cell transplant. The receptors derive from a male patient aged 2 to 9 who had a stem cell transplant for acute lymphoblastic leukemia, so the T cells may come from the graft donor. CDR3s include the opening cysteine and the closing phenylalanine or tryptophan. Expanded clones get a size class; other rows say once, few or many, or leave the size out.

V gene	clone size	J gene	CDR3 protein
TRBV5-1	many	TRBJ2-7	CASSLVAGNMYEQYF
TRBV20-1	many	TRBJ2-7	CSALGPTDHYEQYF
TRBV5-1	.	TRBJ1-2	CASSFANTGNYGYTF
TRBV2	.	TRBJ1-1	CASSGTAEAFF
TRBV7-2	many	TRBJ2-1	CASNKRSYNEQFF
TRBV7-3	many	TRBJ1-2	CASSLTSGTGNGYGYTF
TRBV20-1	many	TRBJ2-5	CSAHEPGPPKGTQYF
TRBV11-2	many	TRBJ2-7	CASSLPGQVFYEQYF
TRBV29-1	few	TRBJ1-1	CSVDPPRTGGPTEAFF
TRBV24-1	many	TRBJ2-1	CATSGRSGDRLYNEQFF
TRBV6-1	many	TRBJ2-7	CASTYRQGGSEQYF
TRBV29-1	many	TRBJ2-7	CSVEDSTGEWYEQYF
TRBV4-3	many	TRBJ2-3	CASSQDRMGTYTDTQYF
TRBV4-3	few	TRBJ2-7	CASSQGQFLYEQYF
TRBV20-1	few	TRBJ2-7	CSATGSRDQYEQYF
TRBV12-3/TRBV12-4	many	TRBJ2-7	CASSSFLATYEQYF
TRBV27	.	TRBJ2-5	CASSLLAGQETQYF
TRBV10-2	.	TRBJ1-6	CASTNNMPLHF
TRBV6-2/TRBV6-3	few	TRBJ1-2	CASSYSSGLRGYTF
TRBV6-1	.	TRBJ2-3	CASSLESRDDTQYF
TRBV6-5	.	TRBJ2-5	CASSYSIPGDQYF
TRBV13	few	TRBJ2-7	CASSSRQKAYEQYF
TRBV12-3/TRBV12-4	many	TRBJ2-4	CASSSGTGAQGRNIQYF
TRBV2	.	TRBJ1-2	CASRGRGQGGYTF
TRBV7-9	.	TRBJ1-3	CASSSPYSGNIIYF
TRBV28	many	TRBJ1-5	CASSFRGWDSNQPQHF
TRBV6-2/TRBV6-3	few	TRBJ2-3	CASSFPTGGSTDTQYF
TRBV12-3/TRBV12-4	many	TRBJ2-1	CASILGQGHEQFF
TRBV4-3	many	TRBJ2-5	CASSPARDTGETQYF
TRBV30	.	TRBJ2-7	CAWSNGKSGLLWGYEQYF
TRBV20-1	many	TRBJ2-7	CSAEGDSNSYEQYF
TRBV27	many	TRBJ2-7	CASSPDRGHEQYF
TRBV6-1	.	TRBJ1-1	CASSVPGSEAFF
TRBV5-1	many	TRBJ2-7	CASSSVTAPREQYF
TRBV2	few	TRBJ1-4	CASSPTVNNEKLFF
TRBV19	few	TRBJ2-3	CASRDRGTDTQYF
TRBV29-1	many	TRBJ2-7	CSVVSGVLGSYEQYF
TRBV4-1	few	TRBJ2-7	CASSLSSGSYEQYF
TRBV6-1	few	TRBJ2-7	CASSVGVAEKAYEQYF
TRBV27	.	TRBJ1-1	CASSLAPGGATEAFF
TRBV7-9	many	TRBJ2-7	CASSLGATVYEQYF
TRBV28	few	TRBJ2-5	CASSSDSSRAQYF
TRBV2	many	TRBJ2-4	CASTDRPSGTYRGNIQYF
TRBV7-9	few	TRBJ1-5	CASSLGQGGGQPQHF
TRBV12-3/TRBV12-4	.	TRBJ2-7	CASSLGRAGYEQYF
TRBV4-3	.	TRBJ2-3	CASSPRRLASTDTQYF
TRBV12-3/TRBV12-4	.	TRBJ2-3	CASCLMGLAGGPEDTQYF
TRBV27	.	TRBJ1-1	CASSGPGMREAFF
TRBV7-8	.	TRBJ1-5	CASSPSDTNQPQHF
TRBV6-2/TRBV6-3	few	TRBJ2-1	CASSYVLAGGGDFF
TRBV5-1	many	TRBJ2-2	CASSLKTGVTGELFF
TRBV7-6	few	TRBJ2-5	CASSSDPGGEETQYF
TRBV5-1	.	TRBJ2-7	CASSSGGASEQYF